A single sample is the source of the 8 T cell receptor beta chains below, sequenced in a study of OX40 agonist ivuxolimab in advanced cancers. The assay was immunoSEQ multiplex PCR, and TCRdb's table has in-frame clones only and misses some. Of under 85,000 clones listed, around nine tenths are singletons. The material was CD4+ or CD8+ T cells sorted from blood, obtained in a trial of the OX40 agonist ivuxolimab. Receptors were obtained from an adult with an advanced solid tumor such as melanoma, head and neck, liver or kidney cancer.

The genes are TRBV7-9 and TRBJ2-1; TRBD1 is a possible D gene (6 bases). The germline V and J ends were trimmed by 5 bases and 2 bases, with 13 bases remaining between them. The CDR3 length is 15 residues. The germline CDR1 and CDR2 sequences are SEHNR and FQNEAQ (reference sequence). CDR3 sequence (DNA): TGTGCCAGCAGCCGATCGGGACAACCCTACAATGAGCAGTTCTTC. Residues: CASSRSGQPYNEQFF.

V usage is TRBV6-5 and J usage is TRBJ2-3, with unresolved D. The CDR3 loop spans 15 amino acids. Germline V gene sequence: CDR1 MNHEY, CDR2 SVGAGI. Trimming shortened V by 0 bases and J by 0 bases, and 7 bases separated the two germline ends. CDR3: CASSYSQLSTDTQYF. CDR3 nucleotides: TGTGCCAGCAGTTACTCCCAGCTGAGCACAGATACGCAGTATTTT.

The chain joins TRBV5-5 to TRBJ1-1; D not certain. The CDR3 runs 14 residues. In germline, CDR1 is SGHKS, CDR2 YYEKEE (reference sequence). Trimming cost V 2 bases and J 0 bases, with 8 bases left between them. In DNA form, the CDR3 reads TGTGCCAGCAGCTTTTATGGATTGAACACTGAAGCTTTCTTT. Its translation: CASSFYGLNTEAFF.

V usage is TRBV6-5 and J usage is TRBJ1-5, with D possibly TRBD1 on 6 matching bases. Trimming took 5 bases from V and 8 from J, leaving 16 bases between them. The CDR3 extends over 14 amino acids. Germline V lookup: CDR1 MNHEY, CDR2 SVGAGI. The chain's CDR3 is CASSINRAREPQHF. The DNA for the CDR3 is TGTGCCAGCAGTATAAACAGGGCAAGGGAGCCCCAGCATTTT.

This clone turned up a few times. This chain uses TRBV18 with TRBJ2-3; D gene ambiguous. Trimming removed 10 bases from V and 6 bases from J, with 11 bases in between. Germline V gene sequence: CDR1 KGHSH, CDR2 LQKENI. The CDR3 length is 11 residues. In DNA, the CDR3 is TGTGCCACCCGAAGTGGGGATACGCAGTATTTT. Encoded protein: CATRSGDTQYF.

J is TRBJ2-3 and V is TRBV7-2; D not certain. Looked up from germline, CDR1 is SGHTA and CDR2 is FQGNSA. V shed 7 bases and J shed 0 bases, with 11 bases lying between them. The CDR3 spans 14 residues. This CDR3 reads CASKPTVSTDTQYF. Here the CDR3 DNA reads TGTGCCAGCAAACCCACGGTCAGCACAGATACGCAGTATTTT.

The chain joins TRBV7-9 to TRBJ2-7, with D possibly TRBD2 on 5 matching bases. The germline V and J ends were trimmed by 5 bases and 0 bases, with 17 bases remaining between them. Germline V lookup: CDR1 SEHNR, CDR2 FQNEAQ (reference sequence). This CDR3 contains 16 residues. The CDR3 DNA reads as TGTGCCAGCAGCCTCGAGGGTTTCCGGAGCTCCTACGAGCAGTACGTC. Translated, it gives CASSLEGFRSSYEQYV.

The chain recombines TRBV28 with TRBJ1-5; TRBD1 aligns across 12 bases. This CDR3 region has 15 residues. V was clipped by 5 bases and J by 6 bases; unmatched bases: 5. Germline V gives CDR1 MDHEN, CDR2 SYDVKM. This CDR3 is CASSPGTGGGQPQHF. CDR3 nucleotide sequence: TGTGCCAGCAGTCCCGGGACAGGGGGCGGTCAGCCCCAGCATTTT. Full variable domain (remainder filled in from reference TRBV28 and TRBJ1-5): DVKVTQSSRYLVKRTGEKVFLECVQDMDHENMFWYRQDPGLGLRLIYFSYDVKMKEKGDIPEGYSVSREKKERFSLILESASTNQTSMYLCASSPGTGGGQPQHFGDGTRLSIL.